The source of this T cell receptor beta chain is a study of blood T cells in healthy people across ages. PCR was performed a second time for about 6 to 11 cycles using a sample-barcoded 5' primer and a J-beta primer mix. Samples each returned at least 2.5 million CDR3-containing paired-end reads. TCRdb analysed the 5' RACE reads with MiXCR anew, one entry per CDR3 protein. Of approximately 800,000 distinct CDR3 sequences in the sample, more than 45% are singletons; the top ten hold roughly 22%. The origin of this receptor is a man aged 25-45 years in good health. Source material: blood.

Here the CDR3 reads CASSFRQGPYEQYF. CDR3 DNA sequence: TGTGCCAGCAGTTTTCGTCAGGGGCCCTACGAGCAGTACTTC. The chain couples TRBV12-3 or TRBV12-4 to TRBJ2-7; D is possibly TRBD1 (6 bases). V shed 3 bases and J shed 2 bases, with 11 bases lying between them. The CDR3 consists of 14 residues.